A single sample is the source of the 30 T cell receptor beta chains below, sequenced in a study of blood T cells in healthy people across ages (dated by TCRdb to between 2015 and 2016). The library was made by 5' RACE. Sequencing took place on an Illumina HiSeq 2500. A second PCR of roughly 6 to 12 cycles was performed with a sample-barcoded 5' primer and a J-beta primer mix. The public reads were quality trimmed at Q25 with fastp and then assembled into clones with MiXCR by TCRdb, keeping productive beta chains. Merged by CDR3 protein, the rows form single entries marked with the most common genes and DNA. The table for this sample lists about 290,000 distinct CDR3 sequences; around 30% of them were counted only once. The ten most abundant clones make up approximately 28% of the sample. The sequenced sample was blood. Receptor source: a woman in her seventies in good health.

V is TRBV7-9 and J is TRBJ2-5; 7 bases align to TRBD1. With 1 base clipped from V and 5 bases from J, the junction kept 10 bases outside the gene matches. The CDR3 is 16 residues long. Germline V CDR1 and CDR2: SEHNR, FQNEAQ (reference sequence). The CDR3 nucleotides are TGTGCCAGCAGCTTAGAGCCGACAGGGACCGGGGAGACCCAGTACTTC. Translation: CASSLEPTGTGETQYF.

For this clonotype: A clone one base away is much larger, so this may be a read error. CDR3 in DNA: TGCAGCGTTCAGGGACAGCAAGGGGAAAAACTGTTTTTT. As protein: CSVQGQQGEKLFF. This chain joins TRBV29-1 and TRBJ1-4; 7 bases agree with TRBD1. CDR1 and CDR2 (germline): SQVTM, ANQGSEA. The V and J ends lost 5 bases and 8 bases, in that order; junction bases with no gene match: 8. This CDR3 has 13 amino acids.

The rearrangement uses TRBV24-1 and TRBJ1-2; D possibly corresponds to TRBD1 (6 bases). The CDR3 covers 14 residues. Germline lookup yields CDR1 KGHDR and CDR2 SFDVKD. Between the trimmed V and J ends, which lost 2 bases and 1 base, there was a span of 7 bases. The CDR3 sequence: CATSDSDSNYGYTF. DNA for the CDR3: TGTGCCACCAGTGATTCGGACAGTAACTATGGCTACACCTTC.

This clonotype occurred a few times. The V and J genes are TRBV12-3 or TRBV12-4 and TRBJ1-6; no definite D call. The CDR3 totals 15 residues. V lost 6 bases, J lost 7 bases, and 16 bases lay in between. The CDR3 is CASSLDLGGNSPLHF. CDR3 in DNA: TGTGCCAGCAGCTTGGATCTCGGCGGGAATTCACCCCTCCACTTT.

Only a few counts were recorded for this clonotype. This chain joins TRBV20-1 and TRBJ2-1, with D possibly matching TRBD2 (5 bases). The better agreement between TRBJ2-7 and the DNA end casts doubt on the J call. CDR3 length: 14 residues. Germline CDR1 DFQATT, CDR2 SNEGSKA (reference sequence). The CDR3 nucleotides read TGCAGTGCTAGAGATCTCCGGGGATCGGGTGAGCAGTACTTC. Translation gives CSARDLRGSGEQYF.

In this sample, this clonotype turned up a few times. The chain links TRBV27 to TRBJ2-3; maybe TRBD2 (6 bases). Germline loops: CDR1 MNHEY, CDR2 SMNVEV (reference sequence). The CDR3 runs 14 residues. Trimming stripped 7 bases from V and 3 bases from J, with 14 bases between. The CDR3 region is CASTSGLETDTQYF. CDR3 bases: TGTGCCAGCACGAGCGGGTTGGAGACAGATACGCAGTATTTT.

V gene TRBV15 combines with J gene TRBJ1-1; 7 bases match TRBD1. The CDR3 loop spans 13 amino acids. CDR1 is LNHNV, CDR2 YYDKDF, per germline (reference sequence). Losses at the gene ends were 1 base for V and 6 bases for J; bases not matched to a gene: 2. The chain's CDR3 is CATSRGDSPEAFF. DNA for the CDR3: TGTGCCACCAGCAGAGGGGACAGCCCTGAAGCTTTCTTT.

V is TRBV7-2 and J is TRBJ2-4, with 10 nucleotides matching TRBD2. Germline V lookup: CDR1 SGHTA, CDR2 FQGNSA. With V trimmed by 0 bases and J by 7 bases, 3 bases remained unmatched. This CDR3 comprises 15 residues. This CDR3 reads CASSLALAGANIQYF. The CDR3 bases are TGTGCCAGCAGCTTAGCTCTAGCGGGAGCGAACATTCAGTACTTC.

This chain's CDR3 is CSASPSGNTGELFF. The CDR3 bases are TGCAGTGCTAGCCCCTCGGGGAACACCGGGGAGCTGTTTTTT. The V and J genes are TRBV20-1 and TRBJ2-2; D remains ambiguous. The CDR3 is made up of 14 amino acids. V was trimmed by 3 bases and J by 1 base, leaving 9 bases between them. Looked up from germline, CDR1 is DFQATT and CDR2 is SNEGSKA (reference sequence).

There are a few counts of this clonotype. The J gene is TRBJ2-1, the V gene TRBV5-1; D assignment may be TRBD1 or TRBD2 (5 bases each). Germline V gene lookup returns CDR1 SGHRS and CDR2 YFSETQ. V was clipped by 3 bases and J by 10 bases, with 8 bases between them. The CDR3 sequence is 11 residues long. The CDR3 protein is CASSSGTEQFF. DNA of the CDR3: TGCGCCAGCAGCTCGGGGACCGAGCAGTTCTTC.

This clonotype was counted ten times or more. This chain uses TRBV6-2 or TRBV6-3 with TRBJ1-5; tentatively, D is TRBD1 (5 bases). The V end lost 7 bases, the J end lost 3 bases, and 13 bases lay between the germline ends. This CDR3 has 14 residues. In germline, CDR1 is MNHEY, CDR2 SVGEGT. The CDR3 here is CASTDSTFNQPQHF. CDR3 nucleotide sequence: TGTGCCAGCACCGACAGTACATTCAATCAGCCCCAGCATTTT.

This chain joins TRBV14 and TRBJ2-1; 12 bases map to TRBD2. Germline values: CDR1 SGHDN, CDR2 FVKESK. The length of the CDR3 is 19 residues. The ends lost 0 bases at V and 2 bases at J; junction bases unmatched: 8. The CDR3, as DNA: TGTGCCAGCAGCCAAGAAGGGCTAGCGGGAGGGTCCCCCTACAATGAGCAGTTCTTC. Translating it yields CASSQEGLAGGSPYNEQFF.

V and J are TRBV19 and TRBJ2-1; TRBD2 is a possible D gene (6 bases). There are 16 residues in the CDR3. V shed 1 base and J shed 8 bases, with 18 bases lying between them. CDR1 is LNHDA, CDR2 SQIVND, per germline (reference sequence). The CDR3 spells CASSIAETSGSDEQFF. In DNA, the CDR3 is TGTGCCAGTAGTATAGCTGAGACTAGTGGCTCCGATGAGCAGTTCTTC.

This clonotype has a handful of counts. The chain recombines TRBV5-1 with TRBJ2-5, with D unclear. Deletions cut 3 bases from V and 5 bases from J, with 11 bases between. The CDR3 consists of 13 residues. Germline assignment: CDR1 SGHRS and CDR2 YFSETQ. The CDR3 protein is CASSSPGAETQYF. The CDR3, as DNA: TGCGCCAGCAGCTCCCCGGGCGCGGAGACCCAGTACTTC.

This clonotype has more than one count but fewer than ten. The rearrangement joins TRBV20-1 to TRBJ2-4; 8 nucleotides line up with TRBD1. Germline CDR1 DFQATT, CDR2 SNEGSKA (reference sequence). The junction had 7 bases not matched to a gene; V was cut back by 5 bases and J by 7 bases. The CDR3 loop spans 13 amino acids. CDR3 protein: CSAGPTGGNIQYF. The DNA for the CDR3 is TGCAGTGCTGGACCTACAGGGGGGAACATTCAGTACTTC.

There are a few counts of this clonotype. This chain uses TRBV11-2 with TRBJ2-3; D ambiguous. Germline V gives CDR1 SGHAT, CDR2 FQNNGV. Trimming pared 6 bases from V and 2 bases from J, leaving 12 bases between. This CDR3 contains 14 residues. Here the CDR3 reads CASRNALPTDTQYF. In DNA, the CDR3 is TGTGCCAGCAGAAATGCACTCCCCACAGATACGCAGTATTTT. Full variable domain (rest looked up from reference TRBV11-2 and TRBJ2-3): EAGVAQSPRYKIIEKRQSVAFWCNPISGHATLYWYQQILGQGPKLLIQFQNNGVVDDSQLPKDRFSAERLKGVDSTLKIQPAKLEDSAVYLCASRNALPTDTQYFGPGTRLTVL.

In its sample, this clonotype was seen many times. The gene calls are TRBV27 and TRBJ2-4, with TRBD1 as a possible D gene (5 bases). The CDR3 has 16 residues. CDR1 MNHEY and CDR2 SMNVEV come from the germline V gene (reference sequence). The V end was cut by 3 bases, the J end by 0 bases, with 12 bases between. CDR3 DNA: TGTGCCAGCAGTTTCGGAACAGGTTTAGCCAAAAACATTCAGTACTTC. This sequence encodes CASSFGTGLAKNIQYF.

The chain employs TRBV7-2 and TRBJ2-7; 7 bases align to TRBD1. The closer fit of TRBJ2-5 to the DNA end suggests the J call may be wrong. This CDR3 spans 12 amino acids. Germline V gene sequence: CDR1 SGHTA, CDR2 FQGNSA. CDR3: CASSAQGETQYF. As DNA, the CDR3 is TGTGCCAGCAGCGCACAGGGGGAGACCCAGTACTTC.

In its sample, this clonotype was seen a few times. The V gene is TRBV20-1, the J gene TRBJ2-1, with 7 bases identical to TRBD2. The CDR3 sequence is 15 residues long. CDR1 and CDR2 (germline): DFQATT, SNEGSKA (reference sequence). V trimming: 4 bases; J trimming: 5 bases; junction bases outside the gene matches: 11. CDR3 amino acids: CSAIRRELGDNEQFF. For the CDR3, the DNA is TGCAGTGCTATACGGCGGGAGCTGGGGGACAATGAGCAGTTCTTC.

This clonotype was seen only a few times. The gene calls are TRBV7-2 and TRBJ2-3, with D perhaps matching TRBD2 (6 bases). This CDR3 spans 13 amino acids. Germline V gives CDR1 SGHTA, CDR2 FQGNSA. The V end was cut by 2 bases, the J end by 12 bases, with 15 bases between. This chain's CDR3 is CASSLQARGEQYF. The CDR3 nucleotides are TGTGCCAGCAGCTTACAAGCGCGGGGCGAACAGTATTTT.

In this sample, this clonotype turned up a few times. The V and J genes are TRBV5-1 and TRBJ2-3; a possible D gene is TRBD1 (6 bases). V lost 4 bases and J lost 2, with 11 bases in between. Germline loops: CDR1 SGHRS, CDR2 YFSETQ. The CDR3 totals 14 residues. The CDR3 protein is CASSLGAHTDTQYF. DNA for the CDR3: TGCGCCAGCAGCCTGGGGGCCCACACAGATACGCAGTATTTT. Together with reference TRBV5-1 and TRBJ2-3, the CDR3 gives the full variable domain: KAGVTQTPRYLIKTRGQQVTLSCSPISGHRSVSWYQQTPGQGLQFLFEYFSETQRNKGNFPGRFSGRQFSNSRSEMNVSTLELGDSALYLCASSLGAHTDTQYFGPGTRLTVL.

The sample holds a few counts of this clonotype. One end of the junction does not line up with germline, which may come from a read error. The chain joins TRBV28 to TRBJ2-5; 8 nucleotides align to TRBD1. The DNA end is more similar to TRBJ2-7, so the J call may be wrong. This CDR3 spans 15 amino acids. Germline loops: CDR1 MDHEN, CDR2 SYDVKM. CDR3 protein: CASSAPRGPSHEQYF. The CDR3 region has the DNA TGTGCCAGCAGTGCCCCCAGGGGGCCCTCCCACGAGCAGTACTTC.

V usage is TRBV10-2 and J usage is TRBJ1-6; possibly TRBD1 for D (6 bases). Trimming stripped 8 bases from V and 9 bases from J, with 17 bases between. The CDR3 loop spans 14 amino acids. The germline CDR1 and CDR2 sequences are WSHSY and SAAADI. Here the CDR3 reads CASGTDRSLSPLHF. Here the CDR3 DNA reads TGCGCCAGCGGGACCGACAGGAGTCTTTCACCCCTCCACTTT.

The V and J genes are TRBV7-6 and TRBJ2-5; 10 positions agree with TRBD1. The DNA end is a closer match to TRBJ2-7, so the J assignment may be wrong. This CDR3 comprises 16 residues. Germline V gene data show CDR1 as SGHVS and CDR2 as FNYEAQ. The CDR3 here is CASSLGPPGTGAEQYF. The CDR3 DNA reads as TGTGCCAGCAGCTTAGGACCACCCGGGACAGGGGCCGAGCAGTACTTC.

This clonotype was recorded many times. This chain joins TRBV3-1 and TRBJ2-5; maybe TRBD2 (5 bases). CDR1 is LGHDT and CDR2 is YNNKEL in the germline V gene (reference sequence). The length of the CDR3 is 13 residues. The V end lost 4 bases, the J end lost 3 bases, and 9 bases lay between the germline ends. This chain's CDR3 is CASSRSGKETQYF. Written as DNA, the CDR3 is TGTGCCAGCAGCCGTTCGGGGAAAGAGACCCAGTACTTC.

This clonotype was seen only a few times. One end of the junction varies from germline; a read error may be responsible. The V gene is TRBV14, the J gene TRBJ1-1, with D possibly matching TRBD1 (6 bases). Looked up from germline, CDR1 is SGHDN and CDR2 is FVKESK. This CDR3 contains 14 residues. The CDR3 loop reads CAGSLWGGGPEAFF. The CDR3 DNA is TGTGCCGGCAGCCTCTGGGGAGGGGGACCTGAAGCTTTCTTT.

The rearrangement links TRBV29-1 to TRBJ1-4; tentatively, D is TRBD1 (5 bases). Germline CDR1 reads SQVTM; CDR2 reads ANQGSEA. The CDR3 is made up of 12 amino acids. V lost 7 bases and J 5 bases, leaving 11 bases between the germline ends. The CDR3 spells CSGGGHNEKLFF. As DNA, the CDR3 is TGCAGCGGGGGCGGCCACAATGAAAAACTGTTTTTT.

This clonotype was recorded a few times. A much larger clone is a single base away; this may be a read error. The chain employs TRBV12-3 or TRBV12-4 and TRBJ1-2; no definite D call. The CDR3 loop spans 12 amino acids. The V and J ends lost 3 bases and 5 bases respectively, with 7 bases between them. CDR3 nucleotide sequence: TGTGCCAGCAGTTTTCAGGAGTATGGCTACACCTTC. Protein sequence: CASSFQEYGYTF.

This clonotype was counted many times. The rearrangement links TRBV6-2 or TRBV6-3 to TRBJ2-1; TRBD1 matches 9 bases. The CDR3 consists of 19 residues. Losses at the gene ends were 2 bases for V and 2 bases for J; bases not matched to a gene: 13. The germline gives CDR1 MNHEY, CDR2 SVGEGT. CDR3: CASSYRSGTGSYTYNEQFF. DNA of the CDR3: TGTGCCAGCAGTTACAGGTCCGGGACAGGGTCTTATACCTACAATGAGCAGTTCTTC.

There are many counts of this clonotype. V is TRBV10-3 and J is TRBJ2-1, with TRBD1 matching 7 bases. With 6 bases clipped from V and 5 bases from J, the junction kept 4 bases outside the gene matches. The germline V gene has CDR1 ENHRY and CDR2 SYGVKD. This CDR3 is 13 amino acids long. The chain's CDR3 is CAIRTGTDNEQFF. The CDR3 region has the DNA TGTGCCATCAGGACTGGGACAGACAATGAGCAGTTCTTC.